This T cell receptor beta chain appears in the sequencing data of a study of cytomegalovirus exposure and HLA in healthy donors. Overall study results and limits: A missense DCLRE1C variant was associated with V- and J-gene trimming of TCR beta chains in a later analysis, and an independent cohort replicated the association.

The PCR had 60 Vbeta and 13 Jbeta primers. The assay was immunoSEQ multiplex PCR, and TCRdb's table has in-frame clones only and misses some. The sample yields about 140,000 clones, roughly 71% seen once. Germline V gene data show CDR1 as LGHNA and CDR2 as YSLEER. Germline trimming cut 3 bases from V and 8 bases from J; bases unmatched to any gene: 8. The CDR3 is 16 residues long. Comment on this clone: Its antigen is not known.

This TCR derives from a woman in her 40s in good health and CMV-seronegative. The chain combines TRBV4-3 with TRBJ1-5, with 12 bases fitting TRBD1. The material sequenced was PBMCs. This CDR3 is CASSQGTGGVGKPQHF. The CDR3 DNA reads as TGCGCCAGCAGCCAGGGGACAGGGGGCGTCGGTAAGCCCCAGCATTTT.